Below, 18 T cell receptor beta chains from the same sample are listed, as sequenced in a study of T cell clusters in autoimmune cytopenias. TRB amplification used approximately 270 ng of peripheral blood genomic DNA. Multiplex touch-down PCR amplified TRB using TRB-A and TRB-B pools in one tube. TCRdb reprocessed the multiplex PCR reads, with one entry per CDR3 protein and no DNA. This table holds thousands of distinct CDR3 sequences. The specimen sequenced was peripheral blood. The source is a human donor with an autoimmune cytopenia or autoimmune hepatitis (not recorded which).

This clonotype ranks as medium-sized (0.01 to 0.1%) in terms of frequency. This chain uses TRBV30 with TRBJ1-2. The CDR3 has 14 residues. Germline lookup yields CDR1 GTSNPN and CDR2 SVGIG (reference sequence). This chain's CDR3 is CAWSKEWASYGYTF.

This clonotype is medium-sized by frequency. The chain couples TRBV6-2 or TRBV6-3 to TRBJ1-6; TCRdb reports TRBD1, a call that lacks DNA to check it against. The CDR3 is 16 residues long. Per the germline V gene, CDR1 is MNHEY and CDR2 is SVGEGT. CDR3 residues: CASSFDRGRGNSPLHF.

By frequency, this clonotype registers medium-sized. This rearrangement joins TRBV27 to TRBJ2-5; TCRdb's assignment of TRBD2 cannot be checked, as there is no DNA. CDR3 length equals 16 residues. Germline V gene sequence: CDR1 MNHEY, CDR2 SMNVEV (reference sequence). CDR3 region: CASSTFGLASRETQYF.

This clonotype is called medium-sized based on its frequency. The V gene is TRBV7-9, the J gene TRBJ2-2. Germline V CDR1 and CDR2: SEHNR, FQNEAQ (reference sequence). The CDR3 is made up of 15 amino acids. CDR3 sequence: CASSLRVLNTGELFF.

Measured by frequency, this clonotype is medium-sized. The chain combines TRBV6-5 with TRBJ2-1; TCRdb's assignment of TRBD1 cannot be checked, as there is no DNA. CDR3 length: 15 residues. Germline V lookup: CDR1 MNHEY, CDR2 SVGAGI. The CDR3 here is CASREPGTDENEQFF.

This clonotype is labeled medium-sized based on frequency. This chain connects TRBV11-1 to TRBJ2-5; TCRdb selects TRBD2, and the lack of DNA leaves this call unchecked. Germline CDR1 SGHAT, CDR2 FQDESV (reference sequence). The CDR3 covers 15 residues. The CDR3 here is CASSLGLAGEETQYF. Looking up the rest from reference TRBV11-1 and TRBJ2-5 gives the full variable domain: EAEVAQSPRYKITEKSQAVAFWCDPISGHATLYWYRQILGQGPELLVQFQDESVVDDSQLPKDRFSAERLKGVDSTLKIQPAELGDSAMYLCASSLGLAGEETQYFGPGTRLLVL.

This clonotype is deemed medium-sized by its frequency. The chain joins TRBV30 to TRBJ1-5; the TCRdb call, TRBD1, lacks DNA for checking. The CDR3 loop spans 13 amino acids. Germline CDR1 reads GTSNPN; CDR2 reads SVGIG (reference sequence). CDR3 loop: CAWSVGGGQPQHF.

This clonotype is medium-sized by frequency. V gene TRBV5-6 combines with J gene TRBJ1-1; TCRdb calls TRBD1, which cannot be checked without DNA. CDR3 length: 16 residues. Germline V lookup: CDR1 SGHDT, CDR2 YYEEEE. The CDR3 is CASSLGGGTWDTEAFF. Full variable domain (outside the CDR3, taken from reference TRBV5-6 and TRBJ1-1): DAGVTQSPTHLIKTRGQQVTLRCSPKSGHDTVSWYQQALGQGPQFIFQYYEEEERQRGNFPDRFSGHQFPNYSSELNVNALLLGDSALYLCASSLGGGTWDTEAFFGQGTRLTVV.

Judged by frequency, this clonotype is medium-sized. V is TRBV30 and J is TRBJ1-6. Germline V CDR1 and CDR2: GTSNPN, SVGIG (reference sequence). The CDR3 is 14 amino acids. The CDR3 loop is CAWKDSSYNSPLHF.

In terms of frequency, this clonotype is medium-sized (0.01 to 0.1%). The chain joins TRBV20-1 to TRBJ1-2; the TCRdb call, TRBD1, lacks DNA for checking. The CDR3 covers 13 residues. Germline lookup yields CDR1 DFQATT and CDR2 SNEGSKA (reference sequence). The CDR3 loop is CSARTDTGYGYTF.

Measured by frequency, this clonotype is medium-sized (0.01 to 0.1%). This chain links TRBV6-5 with TRBJ1-2; the TRBD1 assignment by TCRdb is unverifiable without DNA. Germline lookup yields CDR1 MNHEY and CDR2 SVGAGI. The CDR3 consists of 14 residues. CDR3 sequence: CASSSITGERGYTF.

Measured by frequency, this clonotype is medium-sized. V usage is TRBV6-5 and J usage is TRBJ2-5; TCRdb reports TRBD1, a call that lacks DNA to check it against. This CDR3 spans 11 amino acids. CDR1 MNHEY and CDR2 SVGAGI come from the germline V gene. The CDR3: CASSPGETQYF.

This clonotype shows up as medium-sized by frequency. The chain's CDR3 is CASSLGGNQNTGELFF. The gene calls are TRBV7-3 and TRBJ2-2; the D gene TCRdb calls, TRBD1, cannot be checked with no DNA. Per the germline V gene, CDR1 is SGHTA and CDR2 is FQGTGA. The CDR3 is 16 amino acids. Supplemented by reference TRBV7-3 and TRBJ2-2, the full variable domain reads GAGVSQTPSNKVTEKGKYVELRCDPISGHTALYWYRQSLGQGPEFLIYFQGTGAADDSGLPNDRFFAVRPEGSVSTLKIQRTERGDSAVYLCASSLGGNQNTGELFFGEGSRLTVL.

This clonotype is deemed medium-sized by its frequency. This chain joins TRBV5-6 and TRBJ2-5; without DNA, the TCRdb call of TRBD1 cannot be checked. Germline loops: CDR1 SGHDT, CDR2 YYEEEE. This CDR3 is 14 amino acids long. The CDR3 is CASTARWGRETQYF.

This clonotype is classed as medium-sized by frequency. V gene TRBV7-2 combines with J gene TRBJ2-3. Germline V gene sequence: CDR1 SGHTA, CDR2 FQGNSA. CDR3 length: 13 amino acids. The CDR3 reads CASSLGSPDTQYF. Full variable domain (outside the CDR3, taken from reference TRBV7-2 and TRBJ2-3): GAGVSQSPSNKVTEKGKDVELRCDPISGHTALYWYRQSLGQGLEFLIYFQGNSAPDKSGLPSDRFSAERTGGSVSTLTIQRTQQEDSAVYLCASSLGSPDTQYFGPGTRLTVL.

This clonotype is classed as medium-sized (0.01 to 0.1%) by frequency. This chain uses TRBV11-1 with TRBJ2-7; as DNA is missing, the TRBD2 call by TCRdb cannot be tested. CDR1 is SGHAT, CDR2 FQDESV, per germline (reference sequence). The length of the CDR3 is 14 residues. CDR3 amino acids: CASSLWLAGVEQYF.

Considering frequency, this clonotype is medium-sized (0.01 to 0.1%). V is TRBV12-3 or TRBV12-4 and J is TRBJ2-2; TCRdb's D call of TRBD2 is untestable without DNA. The CDR3 sequence is 15 residues long. The CDR3 loop reads CASNQRASGAGELFF.

This clonotype is labeled medium-sized based on frequency. The chain joins TRBV30 to TRBJ2-5; lacking DNA, the TRBD1 call made by TCRdb goes unchecked. Germline-derived CDR1 and CDR2 are GTSNPN and SVGIG (reference sequence). The CDR3 spans 15 residues. The CDR3 loop reads CAWVVAGDTQETQYF.